The rows below give T cell receptor beta chains drawn from one sample of a study of CD8 T cells in ankylosing spondylitis. TCRdb used MiXCR to reprocess the 5' RACE reads, holding one entry per CDR3 protein. The sample has about 840,000 distinct CDR3 sequences; 10% to 15% are singletons. Sequencing was done on a sample of blood, either unsorted or a sorted T cell fraction (not recorded which). These TCRs come from a male donor with ankylosing spondylitis. Each CDR3 is given with its conserved first and last residue. The order of the fields is V gene, J gene, D gene, clone size, CDR3 protein, CDR3 DNA. D genes are given only for firm matches. Only part of the rows carry a size: once, few, many, or a class if the clone is expanded.

>TRBV9|TRBJ2-3|.|few
CASSVYSSGNTDTQYF
TGTGCCAGCAGCGTATATTCCAGCGGAAACACAGATACGCAGTATTTT
>TRBV6-5|TRBJ2-3|.|few
CASSTPGGADTQYF
TGTGCCAGCAGTACTCCAGGGGGGGCAGATACGCAGTATTTT
>TRBV27|TRBJ2-2|TRBD2|.
CASSRGTAGGLTGELFF
TGTGCCAGCAGCCGCGGTACAGCGGGAGGCCTCACCGGGGAGCTGTTTTTT
>TRBV18|TRBJ2-7|.|few
CASSPPFRGLLPRTYEQYF
TGTGCCAGCTCACCACCGTTTAGGGGCCTTCTCCCCCGGACCTACGAGCAGTACTTC
>TRBV7-6|TRBJ2-2|.|few
CASSLVRPVEAGELFF
TGTGCCAGCAGCTTAGTTCGCCCCGTAGAGGCCGGGGAGCTGTTTTTT
>TRBV20-1|TRBJ2-1|.|.
CSHDYNEQFF
TGCAGTCATGATTACAATGAGCAGTTCTTC
>TRBV5-1|TRBJ2-7|TRBD1|many
CASSLVPDRGYEQYF
TGCGCCAGCAGCTTGGTACCGGACAGGGGCTACGAGCAGTACTTC
>TRBV29-1|TRBJ2-1|.|.
CSVVHPSESSYNEQFF
TGCAGCGTTGTCCACCCTAGCGAGAGCTCCTACAATGAGCAGTTCTTC
>TRBV20-1|TRBJ2-2|.|.
CSATRGNTGELFF
TGCAGTGCTACCAGGGGAAACACCGGGGAGCTGTTTTTT
>TRBV12-3/TRBV12-4|TRBJ1-5|.|many
CASSGAGGNQPQHF
TGTGCCAGCAGTGGGGCTGGGGGCAATCAGCCCCAGCATTTT
>TRBV6-1|TRBJ2-7|.|.
CASSERTDSYEQYF
TGTGCCAGCAGTGAAAGGACAGATTCCTACGAGCAGTACTTC
>TRBV6-5|TRBJ1-2|.|many
CASSLQGSGYTF
TGTGCCAGCAGCCTACAGGGCTCTGGCTACACCTTC
>TRBV10-3|TRBJ2-1|.|many
CAISELPVAGLGGEQFF
TGTGCCATCAGTGAGCTCCCCGTCGCAGGACTTGGTGGTGAGCAGTTCTTC
>TRBV12-3/TRBV12-4|TRBJ2-1|.|.
CASSLSDFYNEQFF
TGTGCCAGCAGTTTGTCAGATTTCTACAATGAGCAGTTCTTC
>TRBV7-2|TRBJ2-1|TRBD1|.
CASSLDRGGEQFF
TGTGCCAGCAGCTTGGACAGGGGAGGGGAGCAGTTCTTC
>TRBV4-1|TRBJ2-7|.|once
CASSRRGEGEQYF
TGCGCCAGCAGCCGCAGGGGGGAAGGCGAGCAGTACTTC
>TRBV7-2|TRBJ2-2|.|many
CASSLALTGELFF
TGTGCCAGCAGCTTAGCCCTCACCGGGGAGCTGTTTTTT
>TRBV24-1|TRBJ2-5|TRBD2|many
CATSGRTSGEMAQYF
TGTGCCACCAGTGGCCGAACTAGCGGGGAGATGGCCCAGTACTTC
>TRBV20-1|TRBJ1-2|.|many
CSASQGINYGYTF
TGCAGTGCTAGCCAGGGGATTAACTATGGCTACACCTTC
>TRBV5-6|TRBJ2-1|.|many
CASSLGGSFGEQFF
TGTGCCAGCAGCTTGGGAGGGTCGTTCGGGGAGCAGTTCTTC
>TRBV5-5|TRBJ2-1|.|few
CASSSRRGDTYNEQFF
TGTGCCAGCAGCTCCCGTCGGGGGGACACCTACAATGAGCAGTTCTTC
>TRBV7-9|TRBJ2-7|.|.
CASSHSGIPYYEQYF
TGTGCCAGCAGCCATTCAGGGATTCCATACTACGAGCAGTACTTC
>TRBV6-5|TRBJ1-4|.|.
CARSYGTRNEKLFF
TGTGCCAGAAGTTACGGGACGAGGAATGAAAAACTGTTTTTT
>TRBV29-1|TRBJ2-1|.|many
CSVEGSPRNEQFF
TGCAGCGTTGAAGGGAGCCCGAGAAATGAGCAGTTCTTC
>TRBV5-1|TRBJ2-1|.|.
CASSFYREVAEQFF
TGCGCCAGCAGCTTTTACAGGGAGGTCGCTGAGCAGTTCTTC
>TRBV5-5|TRBJ1-5|.|few
CASSLSWGGRSNQPQHF
TGTGCCAGCAGCTTAAGTTGGGGAGGGAGGAGCAATCAGCCCCAGCATTTT
>TRBV20-1|TRBJ2-2|TRBD2|few
CSATPGGGPGELFF
TGCAGTGCTACCCCGGGGGGGGGTCCGGGGGAGCTGTTTTTT
>TRBV20-1|TRBJ2-7|.|few
CSARFGTQSYEQYF
TGCAGTGCTAGATTCGGGACCCAATCCTACGAGCAGTACTTC
>TRBV20-1|TRBJ2-7|.|few
CSARDLTGERGYEQYF
TGCAGTGCTAGAGACTTGACCGGGGAACGGGGCTACGAGCAGTACTTC
>TRBV12-3/TRBV12-4|TRBJ1-3|.|few
CASSGGAFSGNTIYF
TGTGCCAGCAGTGGTGGGGCTTTCTCTGGAAACACCATATATTTT
>TRBV12-3/TRBV12-4|TRBJ1-6|.|few
CASTIGDGNSPLHF
TGTGCCAGCACCATAGGGGACGGGAATTCACCCCTCCACTTT
>TRBV19|TRBJ2-5|TRBD2|.
CASSERGRRETQYF
TGTGCCAGTAGTGAGCGGGGGCGCAGGGAGACCCAGTACTTC
>TRBV5-1|TRBJ2-7|.|few
CASSSQSAGGDEQYF
TGCGCCAGCAGCTCGCAAAGCGCAGGTGGGGACGAGCAGTACTTC
>TRBV9|TRBJ2-3|.|.
CASSREGYQSTDTQYF
TGTGCCAGCAGCAGAGAGGGTTACCAATCCACAGATACGCAGTATTTT
>TRBV28|TRBJ1-6|TRBD1|few
CASRQGNSPLHF
TGTGCCAGCAGACAGGGGAATTCACCCCTCCACTTT
>TRBV20-1|TRBJ1-3|.|few
CSARKVSGNTIYF
TGCAGTGCTAGAAAGGTCTCTGGAAACACCATATATTTT
>TRBV10-3|TRBJ1-1|.|many
CATNHWDQRETEAFF
TGTGCCACCAACCATTGGGATCAAAGGGAGACTGAAGCTTTCTTT
>TRBV7-2|TRBJ1-4|TRBD1|.
CASSLGRGLSRKLFF
TGTGCCAGCAGCTTAGGAAGGGGGCTGAGCCGAAAACTGTTTTTT
>TRBV12-3/TRBV12-4|TRBJ2-1|.|few
CASSLARRDDDEQFF
TGTGCCAGCAGTTTAGCGAGGCGGGACGACGATGAGCAGTTCTTC
>TRBV11-2|TRBJ2-7|.|many
CASSLGSGGAYEQYF
TGTGCCAGCAGCTTAGGATCTGGGGGCGCCTACGAGCAGTACTTC
>TRBV7-3|TRBJ2-3|.|.
CASKSPGDPTDTQYF
TGTGCCAGCAAAAGTCCCGGGGACCCCACAGATACGCAGTATTTT
>TRBV7-9|TRBJ2-7|.|few
CASSSIKVGEQYF
TGTGCCAGCAGCTCTATCAAGGTTGGCGAGCAGTACTTC
>TRBV29-1|TRBJ2-1|TRBD2|.
CSVSPGLAGEDEQFF
TGCAGCGTTTCTCCGGGACTAGCGGGAGAAGATGAGCAGTTCTTC
>TRBV7-2|TRBJ1-2|.|.
CASSYRTDNYGYTF
TGTGCCAGCAGCTATCGGACGGATAACTATGGCTACACCTTC
>TRBV28|TRBJ2-1|TRBD2|few
CASSSRLAGVRNEQFF
TGTGCCAGCAGTTCAAGACTAGCGGGAGTCCGAAATGAGCAGTTCTTC
>TRBV9|TRBJ2-7|.|few
CASSATGLAYEQYF
TGTGCCAGCAGCGCAACAGGGTTGGCCTACGAGCAGTACTTC
>TRBV7-8|TRBJ2-7|.|many
CASSQTGLSDRPYEQYF
TGTGCCAGCAGCCAAACGGGACTTAGCGATCGTCCCTACGAGCAGTACTTC
>TRBV18|TRBJ2-7|.|many
CASSPRPYEQYF
TGTGCCAGCTCACCACGCCCCTACGAGCAGTACTTC
>TRBV29-1|TRBJ2-5|TRBD2|many
CSVGASGSGETQYF
TGCAGCGTTGGGGCTAGCGGGAGCGGTGAGACCCAGTACTTC
>TRBV20-1|TRBJ2-3|.|many
CSARDIDADTQYF
TGCAGTGCTAGGGACATAGACGCAGATACGCAGTATTTT
>TRBV9|TRBJ1-2|.|many
CASSDSLNYGYTF
TGTGCCAGCAGCGACAGTTTGAACTATGGCTACACCTTC